The next 9 T cell receptor beta chains were all read from a single sample in a study of metastatic and nonmetastatic thyroid tumors. TCRdb reprocessed the PCR reads via MiXCR. This table has about 85,000 clones, around 7.8% appearing once. Treatment of any kind had been given to no patient before thyroid surgery. The sample consisted of blood. These receptors were taken from a female donor with papillary thyroid cancer or a benign thyroid nodule (not recorded which). Some clones in this sample may be carry-over from other donors' samples.

This clone was picked up many times. The same CDR3 arises from other DNA sequences in this sample as well. This chain joins TRBV7-2 and TRBJ2-1; TRBD2 is a possible D gene (5 bases). The CDR3 consists of 13 residues. With 1 base removed from V and 7 bases from J, the gap between germline ends came to 8 bases. From germline, CDR1 is SGHTA and CDR2 FQGNSA. The CDR3, as DNA: TGTGCCAGCAGCTTAGAGTTAGCGAATGAGCAGTTCTTC. Translation gives CASSLELANEQFF.

The chain joins TRBV7-2 to TRBJ1-4, with D tentatively TRBD1 (5 bases). Germline V gives CDR1 SGHTA, CDR2 FQGNSA. Trimming left V 2 bases short and J 7 bases short, with 14 bases between. There are 15 residues in the CDR3. The CDR3: CASSLMGRLSEKLFF. The CDR3 bases are TGTGCCAGCAGCTTAATGGGACGGTTGAGTGAAAAACTGTTTTTT.

This clone showed up many times. The chain links TRBV20-1 to TRBJ2-3; 7 positions agree with TRBD1. The J segment lost 6 bases and the V segment lost 3 bases, leaving 0 bases of the junction unmatched. CDR3 length: 11 residues. CDR1 and CDR2 (germline): DFQATT, SNEGSKA (reference sequence). The CDR3 sequence: CSARTGDTQYF. The CDR3 DNA sequence: TGCAGTGCTAGGACAGGGGATACGCAGTATTTT.

This clone showed up many times. The chain couples TRBV2 to TRBJ2-1; a possible D gene is TRBD1 (7 bases). V was trimmed by 7 bases and J by 8 bases, leaving 18 bases between them. The CDR3 consists of 14 residues. Germline-derived CDR1 and CDR2 are SNHLY and FYNNEI. CDR3 bases: TGTGCCAGCAAGGAGGAGGGGGCTTCGGATGAGCAGTTCTTC. Its protein is CASKEEGASDEQFF.

This clone was found a few times. A much larger clone differs by one base, so this may be a read error. This sequence joins TRBV25-1 and TRBJ2-1; D might be TRBD1 or TRBD2, each matching 6 bases. CDR3 length: 15 amino acids. Germline CDR1 is MGHDK and CDR2 is SYGVNS. Trimming left V 1 base short and J 9 bases short, with 16 bases between. CDR3 in amino acids: CASSESPQGGTEQFF. CDR3 DNA: TGTGCCAGCAGTGAATCGCCACAGGGAGGTACTGAGCAGTTCTTC.

The V and J genes are TRBV7-6 and TRBJ2-2, with D perhaps matching TRBD2 (6 bases). CDR1 SGHVS and CDR2 FNYEAQ come from the germline V gene. The ends were cut back, 0 bases at V and 1 base at J, with 9 bases in the middle. The CDR3 contains 16 residues. The CDR3 DNA reads TGTGCCAGCAGCTTAGCGCTGGGGGGGAACACCGGGGAGCTGTTTTTT. Amino acid sequence: CASSLALGGNTGELFF. Using reference TRBV7-6 and TRBJ2-2 for the parts outside the CDR3, the full variable domain is GAGVSQSPRYKVTKRGQDVALRCDPISGHVSLYWYRQALGQGPEFLTYFNYEAQQDKSGLPNDRFSAERPEGSISTLTIQRTEQRDSAMYRCASSLALGGNTGELFFGEGSRLTVL.

This clone turned up a few times. V usage is TRBV10-3 and J usage is TRBJ2-2; 10 bases map to TRBD2. Germline CDR1 is ENHRY and CDR2 is SYGVKD. Unmatched junction bases numbered 4, after V lost 4 bases and J lost 2 bases. This CDR3 has 16 residues. CDR3 bases: TGTGCCATCAGTGTGGTAGCGGGGGGAAACACCGGGGAGCTGTTTTTT. This translates into CAISVVAGGNTGELFF.

The V call is TRBV3-1, the J call TRBJ2-3, with 9 bases that match TRBD1. The length of the CDR3 is 17 residues. The germline V gene encodes CDR1 LGHDT and CDR2 YNNKEL (reference sequence). Germline trimming cut 2 bases from V and 3 bases from J; bases unmatched to any gene: 9. The CDR3 nucleotides read TGTGCCAGCAGCCAACTCGGGACAGGGTTTTATACAGATACGCAGTATTTT. This codes for CASSQLGTGFYTDTQYF.

The table lists this clone with many counts. The chain combines TRBV20-1 with TRBJ2-7; tentatively, D is TRBD1 (5 bases). The CDR3 spans 10 residues. V lost 7 bases, J lost 6 bases, and 10 bases lay in between. Germline CDR1 is DFQATT and CDR2 is SNEGSKA (reference sequence). CDR3 loop: CSVWGAEQYF. CDR3 nucleotides: TGCAGTGTATGGGGCGCCGAGCAGTACTTC.